This is a list of T cell receptor beta chains from one sample in a study of blood T cell repertoires in COVID-19. Clones were read by immunoSEQ multiplex PCR, and TCRdb kept only the in-frame ones, dropping some. This sample has 150,000 to 200,000 clones, with around 81% found just once. Sequencing was carried out using peripheral blood. Receptor source: a woman aged 40 to 50 with COVID-19, enrolled during active disease. Both conserved end residues are part of each CDR3. The D gene is left open where the match is weak. Only part of the rows carry a size: once, few, many, or a class if the clone is expanded.

clone size,V gene,J gene,D gene,CDR3 protein,CDR3 DNA
-,TRBV30,TRBJ2-6,-,CAWSGFTSRANVLTF,TGTGCCTGGAGTGGTTTTACCTCTAGGGCCAACGTCCTGACTTTC
-,TRBV5-8,TRBJ2-2,TRBD2,CASSSRTSRLLRANTGELFF,TGTGCCAGCAGCTCGAGGACTAGCAGATTACTTCGCGCGAACACCGGGGAGCTGTTTTTT
-,TRBV2,TRBJ2-7,-,CASGSDSWQYF,TGTGCCAGCGGATCGGACTCCTGGCAGTACTTC
-,TRBV6-1,TRBJ2-7,TRBD2,CASSEGVAGTYEQYF,TGTGCCAGCAGTGAAGGAGTAGCGGGGACCTACGAGCAGTACTTC
-,TRBV11-2,TRBJ2-1,TRBD2,CASSFQRGTYNEQFF,TGTGCCAGCAGCTTCCAGCGGGGGACCTACAATGAGCAGTTCTTC
-,TRBV4-1,TRBJ2-7,-,CASSQQLGPYEQYF,TGCGCCAGCAGCCAACAATTGGGCCCTTACGAGCAGTACTTC
-,TRBV5-1,TRBJ1-4,-,CASGLAPTNEKLFF,TGCGCCAGCGGCTTAGCCCCAACTAATGAAAAACTGTTTTTT
-,TRBV30,TRBJ2-1,TRBD2,CAWIPEAGVLNEQFF,TGTGCCTGGATCCCCGAGGCGGGGGTACTCAATGAGCAGTTCTTC
-,TRBV9,TRBJ2-1,TRBD1,CASSPEDRGTNEQFF,TGTGCCAGCAGCCCCGAGGACAGGGGTACGAATGAGCAGTTCTTC
-,TRBV5-4,TRBJ1-2,TRBD1,CASSYVGQEGYGYTF,TGTGCCAGCAGCTACGTCGGACAGGAGGGCTATGGCTACACCTTC
-,TRBV5-5,TRBJ1-1,-,CASSLLVRAPSEAFF,TGTGCCAGCAGTCTCCTGGTGAGGGCCCCCTCTGAAGCTTTCTTT
-,TRBV3-1/TRBV3-2,TRBJ2-1,-,CASRLTSYNEQFF,TGTGCCAGCAGACTAACTAGCTACAATGAGCAGTTCTTC
-,TRBV3-1/TRBV3-2,TRBJ1-2,-,CASSRGPTGYTF,TGTGCCAGCAGCCGAGGCCCCACTGGCTACACCTTC
-,TRBV6-2/TRBV6-3,TRBJ2-2,-,CASSYPQVELFF,TGTGCCAGCAGTTACCCACAGGTAGAGCTGTTTTTT
once,TRBV28,TRBJ1-5,-,CASSLDAGDQPQHF,TGTGCCAGCAGTTTAGACGCAGGGGATCAGCCCCAGCATTTT
-,TRBV4-2,TRBJ2-3,-,CASSQDRDTQYF,TGTGCCAGCAGCCAAGATCGAGATACGCAGTATTTT
-,TRBV7-9,TRBJ2-2,-,CAVLLWGLLRDTGELFF,TGTGCCGTTCTACTATGGGGACTCCTAAGGGACACCGGGGAGCTGTTTTTT
-,TRBV9,TRBJ2-1,TRBD2,CASSSRAGGMYNEQFF,TGTGCCAGCAGCTCAAGGGCGGGGGGGATGTACAATGAGCAGTTCTTC
-,TRBV5-1,TRBJ2-7,TRBD2,CASSFNAGGPGEQYF,TGCGCCAGCAGCTTTAACGCGGGAGGGCCCGGCGAGCAGTACTTC
few,TRBV19,TRBJ2-1,-,CASRPGLLVYNEQFF,TGTGCCAGTAGGCCAGGGTTATTGGTCTACAATGAGCAGTTCTTC